A selection of T cell receptor beta chains follows, all from one sample in a study of T cells in Graves' hyperthyroidism and ophthalmopathy. TCRdb used MiXCR to reprocess the multiplex PCR reads, holding one entry per CDR3 protein. The sample has roughly 580,000 distinct CDR3 sequences, about 45% seen once; the top ten hold about 7.8%. Sequenced input: peripheral blood or thyroid tissue (not recorded which). Receptors were obtained from a woman between 18 and 29 years old with Graves' hyperthyroidism. Both conserved end residues are part of each CDR3. A D gene is named only where the DNA matches it firmly. Clone size is stated in some rows and not others, as once, few, many or a class when expanded.

TRBJ2-5,many,TRBD2,TRBV20-1,TGCAGTGCTCTTGGACTAGCGGGAGAGACCCAGTACTTC,CSALGLAGETQYF
TRBJ2-5,NA,NA,TRBV5-5,TGTGCCAGCAGGACGATGCCGGGGCAGGGGGAGACCCAGTACTTC,CASRTMPGQGETQYF
TRBJ2-2,NA,TRBD2,TRBV5-1,TGCGCCAGCAGCCAGGGACTAGCGAACACCGGGGAGCTGTTTTTT,CASSQGLANTGELFF
TRBJ1-5,NA,NA,TRBV2,TGTGCCAGCAATCTAGCGGTCGAGACCCAGCATTTT,CASNLAVETQHF
TRBJ1-2,NA,NA,TRBV7-9,TGTGCCAGCAGCCAACCCAGGGGCGGTAACTATGGCTACACCTTC,CASSQPRGGNYGYTF
TRBJ2-2,NA,TRBD1,TRBV24-1,TGTGCCACCAGTGATCTCGGGACAGGGGCGAGCACCGGGGAGCTGTTTTTT,CATSDLGTGASTGELFF
TRBJ2-7,many,NA,TRBV10-3,TGTGCCATCAGTGAGTTGGGCTCCTACGAGCAGTACTTC,CAISELGSYEQYF
TRBJ1-5,few,NA,TRBV11-2,TGTGCCAGCAGCCCCGGTCGAAGCAATCAGCCCCAGCATTTT,CASSPGRSNQPQHF
TRBJ1-2,NA,NA,TRBV9,TGTGCCAGCAGCGCGGGGAGGACGGGGAAGGTCTATGGCTACACCTTC,CASSAGRTGKVYGYTF
TRBJ1-5,NA,TRBD1,TRBV19,TGTGCCAGTACTCCACAGGGGGCAGCGAATCAGCCCCAGCATTTT,CASTPQGAANQPQHF
TRBJ1-1,once,NA,TRBV2,TGTGCCAGCAGTGTGCTAGCGGGGGGATGGGGTGAAGCTTTCTTT,CASSVLAGGWGEAFF
TRBJ2-5,many,NA,TRBV10-3,TGTGCCATCAGTGAGACTAGGGTAAAGGAAGAGACCCAGTACTTC,CAISETRVKEETQYF
TRBJ2-2,NA,NA,TRBV10-2,TGCGCCAGCAGCGGCCGAGGGGCGGTAGAGAGGACCGGGGAGCTGTTTTTT,CASSGRGAVERTGELFF
TRBJ1-2,NA,NA,TRBV20-1,TGCAGTGCTAGTCCCGGGGTCTATGGCTACACCTTC,CSASPGVYGYTF
TRBJ1-5,many,NA,TRBV7-8,TGTGCCAGCAGCTCCCAGGTGGATCAGCCCCAGCATTTT,CASSSQVDQPQHF
TRBJ2-1,NA,NA,TRBV2,TGTGCCAGCAGGGGCATGGACAATGAGCAGTTCTTC,CASRGMDNEQFF
TRBJ1-1,once,TRBD1,TRBV2,TGTGCCCGCACCGGGACAGGGGGCTTGACTGAAGCTTTCTTT,CARTGTGGLTEAFF
TRBJ2-7,few,NA,TRBV6-4,TGTGCCAGCAACCTTGGCCTCCACGAGCAGTACTTC,CASNLGLHEQYF
TRBJ1-1,NA,NA,TRBV7-9,TGTGCCAGCAGTTGGAGGGTGGGCACTGAAGCTTTCTTT,CASSWRVGTEAFF
TRBJ1-2,NA,TRBD1,TRBV29-1,TGCAGCGCAGCCGGGACAGGGGACTATAGGGGCTACACCTTC,CSAAGTGDYRGYTF
TRBJ2-7,NA,TRBD1,TRBV25-1,TGTGCCAGCAGTCTCTATGGGACAGGGGGCTACGAGCAGTACTTC,CASSLYGTGGYEQYF
TRBJ2-5,few,NA,TRBV2,TGTGCCAGCAGTGAAGTTGTTCTAGCTTACAGGTACCAAGAGACCCAGTACTTC,CASSEVVLAYRYQETQYF
TRBJ1-5,many,NA,TRBV20-1,TGCAGTGCTGGGGCGCACTCGCTAAATCAGCCCCAGCATTTT,CSAGAHSLNQPQHF
TRBJ1-5,NA,NA,TRBV2,TGTGCCAGCAGTGAAAATGGTTATAGCAATCAGCCCCAGCATTTT,CASSENGYSNQPQHF
TRBJ1-1,NA,TRBD1,TRBV25-1,TGTGCCAGCAGTGACGATAGGACAGGGAACACTGAAGCTTTCTTT,CASSDDRTGNTEAFF
TRBJ1-1,once,NA,TRBV7-9,TGTGCCAGTAGTCCCGGACCTTTCTTT,CASSPGPFF
TRBJ2-7,once,TRBD2,TRBV20-1,TGCAGTGCCAGACCGGGACTAGAAACTGGATCCTACGAGCAGTACTTC,CSARPGLETGSYEQYF
TRBJ2-5,many,NA,TRBV15,TGTGCCACCAGCAGAGCAGATGAGACCCAGTACTTC,CATSRADETQYF
TRBJ2-7,few,NA,TRBV7-9,TGTGCCAGCAGCTTAGATAGGACTTCTGACGAGCAGTACTTC,CASSLDRTSDEQYF
TRBJ2-5,many,TRBD1,TRBV7-2,TGTGCCAGCAGCTCAGGACAGGGTCGAAAGACCCAGTACTTC,CASSSGQGRKTQYF
TRBJ2-7,many,NA,TRBV9,TGTGCCAGCAGCGTACGGGGGAACTACGAGCAGTACTTC,CASSVRGNYEQYF
TRBJ1-4,NA,NA,TRBV2,TGTGCCAGCAGTGCCGGTATGGGTCCGGAAAAACTGTTTTTT,CASSAGMGPEKLFF
TRBJ2-3,NA,TRBD2,TRBV20-1,TGCAGTGCTCGTAGCGGGGGGGGCACAGATACGCAGTATTTT,CSARSGGGTDTQYF
TRBJ1-1,NA,NA,TRBV6-1,TGTGCCTGGAGTGTCGGAGGAATCTTGAACACTGAAGCTTTCTTT,CAWSVGGILNTEAFF
TRBJ2-7,many,NA,TRBV10-3,TGTGCCATCAGTGAAGGGGGGAGGGGCTACGAGCAGTACTTC,CAISEGGRGYEQYF
TRBJ1-4,NA,NA,TRBV25-1,TGTGCCAGCAGTGCTAGGCACAGGGATACAACTAATGAAAAACTGTTTTTT,CASSARHRDTTNEKLFF
TRBJ2-5,few,NA,TRBV19,TGTGCCAGTAGTATGTTGGGGGCTGAGACCCAGTACTTC,CASSMLGAETQYF
TRBJ1-3,NA,NA,TRBV7-9,TGTGCCAGCACCAAAGAGGCGGGATTAAACGCCATATATTTT,CASTKEAGLNAIYF
TRBJ1-5,many,NA,TRBV7-9,TGTGCCAGCAGCTTAAGCGGATACAATCAGCCCCAGCATTTT,CASSLSGYNQPQHF
TRBJ1-4,NA,NA,TRBV6-1,TGTGCCAGCAGGACGCTGGAGGATGAAAAACTGTTTTTT,CASRTLEDEKLFF
TRBJ2-7,NA,TRBD1,TRBV10-3,TGTGCCATCAGTGAGCTTGAACGGGACAGAACCTACGAGCAGTACTTC,CAISELERDRTYEQYF
TRBJ2-5,many,NA,TRBV7-9,TGTGCCAGCAGCCCGCCGGGGAGGGAGACCCAGTACTTC,CASSPPGRETQYF
TRBJ2-7,few,TRBD1,TRBV20-1,TGCAGCTCGGACAGGGAGTACGAGCAGTACTTC,CSSDREYEQYF
TRBJ2-7,few,NA,TRBV7-8,TGTGCCAGCAGCTTAAGCTGGGCAGGGCAAGAGCAGTACTTC,CASSLSWAGQEQYF
TRBJ1-4,NA,NA,TRBV7-9,TGTGCCAGCAGCAGGAACCAGGGACGAAGTTTT,CASSRNQGRSF
TRBJ1-5,NA,NA,TRBV20-1,TGCAGTGCTAGAGATCGTCGGAGTGGGAATCCGCCCCAGCATTTT,CSARDRRSGNPPQHF
TRBJ2-7,NA,NA,TRBV29-1,TGCAGCGTGGGGGGTCCCGGGACCATCGACGAGCAGTACTTC,CSVGGPGTIDEQYF
TRBJ2-7,NA,NA,TRBV5-1,TGCGCCAGCAGCTTGGTCCCGGGATTCTACGAGCAGTACTTC,CASSLVPGFYEQYF
TRBJ2-5,NA,TRBD2,TRBV7-2,TGTGCCAGCAGCCCGATTGGACTAGCGGGACGAGAGACCCAGTACTTC,CASSPIGLAGRETQYF